This is a list of T cell receptor beta chains from one sample in a study of blood T cell repertoires in COVID-19. The table came from immunoSEQ multiplex PCR; TCRdb's copy has only in-frame clones and leaves some out. In the table there are approximately 230,000 clones, around nine tenths of which are singletons. The sample taken for sequencing was peripheral blood. The origin of the receptors is a woman in her forties who had recovered from COVID-19. CDR3s include the opening cysteine and the closing phenylalanine or tryptophan. The D gene is left open where the match is weak. Clone size is not always given. Where it is, it says once, few, many or a class for expanded clones.

D gene,V gene,clone size,J gene,CDR3 DNA,CDR3 protein
NA,TRBV28,NA,TRBJ1-2,TGTGCCAGCAGTTTTATCAACAGACACTATGGCTACACCTTC,CASSFINRHYGYTF
NA,TRBV5-1,NA,TRBJ2-3,TGCGCCAGCAGCTTGGGATCCTACGGCACAGATACGCAGTATTTT,CASSLGSYGTDTQYF
NA,TRBV6-1,NA,TRBJ1-5,TGTGCCAGCAGTGAAGAGAGGACAAACCTTAATCAGCCCCAGCATTTT,CASSEERTNLNQPQHF
TRBD2,TRBV3-1/TRBV3-2,NA,TRBJ2-5,TGTGCCAGCAGCCTAAGGAGCGGGGGGACCAGAGGAGAGACCCAGTACTTC,CASSLRSGGTRGETQYF
NA,TRBV19,NA,TRBJ2-7,TGTGCCAGTAGTATTTGGGCGACGGGGGCCTACGAGCAGTACTTC,CASSIWATGAYEQYF
NA,TRBV7-9,few,TRBJ2-1,TGTGCCAGCAGCTCGGACAAGAACAATGAGCAGTTCTTC,CASSSDKNNEQFF
TRBD1,TRBV7-2,NA,TRBJ2-7,TGTGCCAGCGGGGTAGGACAGGGTTTTTTCTACGAGCAGTACTTC,CASGVGQGFFYEQYF
NA,TRBV12-3/TRBV12-4,NA,TRBJ1-5,TGTGCCAGCAGATCCGACAGAAATCAGCCCCAGCATTTT,CASRSDRNQPQHF
NA,TRBV6-5,few,TRBJ2-1,TGTGCCAGCAGTTACACCCCCACTAGTCACAATGAGCAGTTCTTC,CASSYTPTSHNEQFF
NA,TRBV30,NA,TRBJ2-5,TGTGCCTGGAGATCTCTAGGGGAAGAGACCCAGTACTTC,CAWRSLGEETQYF
TRBD1,TRBV27,NA,TRBJ1-1,TGTGCCAGCAGTTCATTAATGATGACAGGGGGAAGCACTGAAGCTTTCTTT,CASSSLMMTGGSTEAFF
NA,TRBV12-3/TRBV12-4,NA,TRBJ2-1,TGTGCCAGCAGTTTAGGACGGGACAATGAGCAGTTCTTC,CASSLGRDNEQFF
NA,TRBV27,NA,TRBJ2-7,TGTGCCATCCCGACTAGGCCCTCCCCCTACGAGCAGTACTTC,CAIPTRPSPYEQYF
TRBD2,TRBV23-1,NA,TRBJ2-5,TGCGCCAGCAGTCAACACCTATCCGGACTAGCGGAGCAAGAGACCCAGTACTTC,CASSQHLSGLAEQETQYF
TRBD2,TRBV19,NA,TRBJ2-3,TGTGCCAGTAGTATACACCCACTAGCGGGAGGTACAGATACGCAGTATTTT,CASSIHPLAGGTDTQYF
TRBD2,TRBV7-8,few,TRBJ2-4,TGTGCCAGCAGCTTTCTCGGGGGGATGACCAAAAACATTCAGTACTTC,CASSFLGGMTKNIQYF